The 30 T cell receptor beta chains listed next were all sequenced from one sample in a study of CD8+ T cells in alopecia areata. Following extraction, RNA underwent reverse transcription to cDNA, which served as the sequencing template. This table comes from immunoSEQ multiplex PCR, and its TCRdb copy is limited to in-frame clones, with some not included. The table includes roughly 200,000 clones, about 40% detected once. Treatment here: oral pan-JAK inhibitor, 5-10 mg twice daily. The sequencing here drew on CD4+ T cells sorted from blood, taken between weeks 36 and 40, from a patient treated with tofacitinib. The source is a human donor with alopecia areata.

V is TRBV11-2 and J is TRBJ2-5, with 11 positions matching TRBD2. Germline V gene sequence: CDR1 SGHAT, CDR2 FQNNGV. V dropped 5 bases and J dropped 2; count of bases not matched to a gene: 16. The CDR3 is 19 amino acids. In DNA, the CDR3 is TGTGCCAGCAGCCTTAGCGTCTCTAGCGGGAGGTCTAGTCAAGAGACCCAGTACTTC. It translates to CASSLSVSSGRSSQETQYF.

In its sample, this clone is medium-sized. The chain combines TRBV5-1 with TRBJ2-3; D may correspond to TRBD1 or TRBD2 (5 bases each). V lost 3 bases, J lost 6 bases, and 11 bases lay in between. Germline CDR1 SGHRS, CDR2 YFSETQ. The CDR3 consists of 13 residues. The CDR3, as DNA: TGCGCCAGCAGCTACGGGGCTGCGGATACGCAGTATTTT. It encodes CASSYGAADTQYF.

The rearrangement links TRBV9 to TRBJ2-3; D ambiguous. CDR1 is SGDLS, CDR2 YYNGEE, per germline. V gave up 3 bases and J gave up 0 bases, with 11 bases separating them. The CDR3 covers 15 residues. In DNA form, the CDR3 reads TGTGCCAGCAGCGAAACCACAACAAGCACAGATACGCAGTATTTT. This codes for CASSETTTSTDTQYF.

The rearrangement uses TRBV29-1 and TRBJ2-4; TRBD1 is a possible D gene (6 bases). The CDR3 length is 13 residues. Germline-derived CDR1 and CDR2 are SQVTM and ANQGSEA. Between the trimmed V and J ends, which lost 7 bases and 8 bases, there was a span of 18 bases. The DNA for the CDR3 is TGCAGCGCACAGGGTTTCCCAGGGGACATTCAGTACTTC. It encodes CSAQGFPGDIQYF.

CDR3 sequence: CASSPIPGTGVDEQYF. As DNA, the CDR3 is TGCGCCAGCAGTCCTATACCCGGGACAGGGGTCGACGAGCAGTACTTC. The chain combines TRBV5-1 with TRBJ2-7; 10 bases are a match to TRBD1. Germline V gives CDR1 SGHRS, CDR2 YFSETQ. J gave up 5 bases and V 5 bases, and 13 bases lay outside the gene matches. This CDR3 is 16 amino acids long.

This sequence joins TRBV20-1 and TRBJ2-1; D call uncertain. The CDR3 contains 11 residues. V lost 3 bases and J lost 10, with 10 bases in between. Per the germline V gene, CDR1 is DFQATT and CDR2 is SNEGSKA (reference sequence). CDR3 sequence: CSASDRWEQFF. The CDR3 DNA is TGCAGTGCTAGCGACCGGTGGGAGCAGTTCTTC.

The chain uses TRBV15 and TRBJ1-5, with D perhaps matching TRBD1 (6 bases). The CDR3 covers 15 residues. V lost 5 bases and J 0 bases, leaving 11 bases between the germline ends. Germline CDR1 is LNHNV and CDR2 is YYDKDF (reference sequence). The CDR3 DNA follows: TGTGCCACCAGCCGGACAGCTGATAGCAATCAGCCCCAGCATTTT. This sequence encodes CATSRTADSNQPQHF.

This clone has a count of ten or more. The chain has TRBV5-8 and TRBJ1-4; unclear D gene. Per germline, CDR1 SGHTS and CDR2 YDEGEE. CDR3 size: 14 residues. Trimming pared 2 bases from V and 5 bases from J, leaving 10 bases between. Here the CDR3 reads CASSFPLGNEKLFF. As DNA, the CDR3 is TGTGCCAGCAGCTTCCCTCTTGGGAATGAAAAACTGTTTTTT.

The chain joins TRBV28 to TRBJ2-1; the match to TRBD2 covers 8 bases. V shed 6 bases and J 5 bases; nucleotides not matched to a gene: 6. Looked up from germline, CDR1 is MDHEN and CDR2 is SYDVKM. This CDR3 is built from 14 residues. CDR3 DNA: TGTGCCAGCAGCAGCGGGAGTTTCGACAATGAGCAGTTCTTC. This sequence encodes CASSSGSFDNEQFF. The variable domain in full, with the rest retrieved from reference TRBV28 and TRBJ2-1, is DVKVTQSSRYLVKRTGEKVFLECVQDMDHENMFWYRQDPGLGLRLIYFSYDVKMKEKGDIPEGYSVSREKKERFSLILESASTNQTSMYLCASSSGSFDNEQFFGPGTRLTVL.

The chain links TRBV9 to TRBJ2-5; 11 bases align to TRBD1. The CDR3 has 14 amino acids. Germline V gives CDR1 SGDLS, CDR2 YYNGEE. Unmatched junction bases numbered 2, after V lost 3 bases and J lost 4 bases. The DNA of the CDR3 is TGTGCCAGCAGCGACGGACAGGGGGCAGAGACCCAGTACTTC. Its protein is CASSDGQGAETQYF.

This clone showed up just a few times. V is TRBV15 and J is TRBJ1-2; D uncertain. Germline-derived CDR1 and CDR2 are LNHNV and YYDKDF (reference sequence). The CDR3 spans 14 residues. The germline V and J ends were trimmed by 0 bases and 8 bases, with 13 bases remaining between them. The CDR3 DNA follows: TGTGCCACCAGCAGAGATTTAGGGAAGGACGGCTACACCTTC. Protein: CATSRDLGKDGYTF.

The table lists this clone with a few counts. This rearrangement joins TRBV18 to TRBJ1-4; D perhaps matches TRBD1 (6 bases). V was shortened by 4 bases and J by 4 bases, with 13 bases between the two germline ends. The CDR3 sequence is 15 residues long. CDR1 KGHSH and CDR2 LQKENI come from the germline V gene. CDR3 amino acids: CASSLTGHSNEKLFF. The CDR3 DNA follows: TGTGCCAGCTCACTAACGGGACACAGTAATGAAAAACTGTTTTTT.

This sequence joins TRBV9 and TRBJ2-7, with D perhaps TRBD1 or TRBD2 (5 bases each). CDR3 size: 14 residues. Germline values: CDR1 SGDLS, CDR2 YYNGEE. V was clipped by 4 bases and J by 1 base, with 12 bases between them. The CDR3 loop reads CASSRGETSYEQYF. CDR3 DNA: TGTGCCAGCAGCAGAGGGGAGACTTCCTACGAGCAGTACTTC.

The genes are TRBV4-2 and TRBJ2-5; 7 bases line up with TRBD2. V lost 2 bases to trimming and J lost 4 bases; unmatched junction nucleotides: 10. This CDR3 is 16 amino acids long. Germline V gene sequence: CDR1 LGHNA, CDR2 YNFKEQ. This CDR3 reads CASSQIESWGGETQYF. The CDR3 DNA follows: TGTGCCAGCAGCCAAATCGAGTCATGGGGGGGAGAGACCCAGTACTTC.

The chain is built from TRBV7-9 and TRBJ2-7; D is undetermined. Deletions cut 3 bases from V and 2 bases from J, with 14 bases between. Per the germline V gene, CDR1 is SEHNR and CDR2 is FQNEAQ (reference sequence). The CDR3 sequence is 15 residues long. CDR3 sequence: CASSFGPVATYEQYF. CDR3 bases: TGTGCCAGCAGCTTCGGCCCAGTGGCCACCTACGAGCAGTACTTC.

This clone was counted only a few times. J is TRBJ2-7 and V is TRBV28; either TRBD1 or TRBD2 may supply D (7 bases each). The CDR3 extends over 14 amino acids. The germline gives CDR1 MDHEN, CDR2 SYDVKM. The germline V and J ends were trimmed by 6 bases and 5 bases, with 17 bases remaining between them. CDR3 in DNA: TGTGCCAGCAGGAGACAGGGAGGGAGGCACGAGCAGTACTTC. This gives the protein CASRRQGGRHEQYF. The whole variable domain, filled in from reference TRBV28 and TRBJ2-7, reads DVKVTQSSRYLVKRTGEKVFLECVQDMDHENMFWYRQDPGLGLRLIYFSYDVKMKEKGDIPEGYSVSREKKERFSLILESASTNQTSMYLCASRRQGGRHEQYFGPGTRLTVT.

The chain has TRBV7-3 and TRBJ2-7, with 10 bases matching TRBD1. From germline, CDR1 is SGHTA and CDR2 FQGTGA. Germline trimming cut 2 bases from V and 6 bases from J; bases unmatched to any gene: 7. The CDR3 runs to 15 residues. For the CDR3, the DNA is TGTGCCAGCAGCTTATTGGGGACAGGGGTCTCCGAGCAGTACTTC. Translation: CASSLLGTGVSEQYF. The complete variable domain, with remaining parts taken from reference TRBV7-3 and TRBJ2-7, reads GAGVSQTPSNKVTEKGKYVELRCDPISGHTALYWYRQSLGQGPEFLIYFQGTGAADDSGLPNDRFFAVRPEGSVSTLKIQRTERGDSAVYLCASSLLGTGVSEQYFGPGTRLTVT.

This clone came up a few times. The chain combines TRBV6-6 with TRBJ2-7; D perhaps matches TRBD2 (7 bases). Deletions cut 7 bases from V and 5 bases from J, with 24 bases between. This CDR3 has 16 residues. Germline values: CDR1 MNHNY, CDR2 SVGAGI (reference sequence). The CDR3 nucleotides are TGTGCCAGCAACGTACCGGGGGCCCGGGGGGCTGACGAGCAGTACTTC. Residues: CASNVPGARGADEQYF.

This chain joins TRBV7-9 and TRBJ2-7; TRBD1 aligns across 9 bases. The germline V gene has CDR1 SEHNR and CDR2 FQNEAQ (reference sequence). V was pared by 4 bases and J by 4 bases, with 5 bases of the junction left unmatched. The CDR3 is made up of 14 amino acids. This CDR3 reads CASSSHRGQYEQYF. CDR3 DNA: TGTGCCAGCAGCTCGCACAGGGGGCAATACGAGCAGTACTTC.

The chain joins TRBV9 to TRBJ2-5; TRBD1 matches 7 bases. CDR1 is SGDLS, CDR2 YYNGEE, per germline. V lost 0 bases to trimming and J lost 1 base; unmatched junction nucleotides: 3. CDR3 length: 15 amino acids. The CDR3 DNA follows: TGTGCCAGCAGCGTAGCTACAGGGGTCCAAGAGACCCAGTACTTC. Translation: CASSVATGVQETQYF. Complete variable domain (other parts from reference TRBV9 and TRBJ2-5): DSGVTQTPKHLITATGQRVTLRCSPRSGDLSVYWYQQSLDQGLQFLIQYYNGEERAKGNILERFSAQQFPDLHSELNLSSLELGDSALYFCASSVATGVQETQYFGPGTRLLVL.

The chain combines TRBV2 with TRBJ2-7, with 11 bases that match TRBD1. This CDR3 is built from 15 residues. CDR1 is SNHLY, CDR2 FYNNEI, per germline. The ends lost 7 bases at V and 0 bases at J; junction bases unmatched: 5. CDR3 nucleotide sequence: TGTGCCAGCACGACCGGGACAGGGGGCTCCTACGAGCAGTACTTC. Translating it yields CASTTGTGGSYEQYF.

This clone showed up just a few times. The chain combines TRBV29-1 with TRBJ2-7; D possibly matches TRBD1 or TRBD2 (5 bases each). Trimming cost V 0 bases and J 10 bases, with 19 bases left between them. The length of the CDR3 is 14 residues. The germline gives CDR1 SQVTM, CDR2 ANQGSEA. The CDR3 DNA sequence: TGCAGCGTTGAAGATCAGAGGTCAGTCGGGGCTCAGTACTTC. This codes for CSVEDQRSVGAQYF.

The rearrangement links TRBV5-1 to TRBJ1-1; no clear D gene. Germline V gene lookup returns CDR1 SGHRS and CDR2 YFSETQ. CDR3 length equals 13 residues. V was clipped by 1 base and J by 1 base, with 5 bases between them. CDR3 amino acids: CASSLIGNTEAFF. CDR3 DNA sequence: TGCGCCAGCAGCTTGATAGGGAACACTGAAGCTTTCTTT.

The rearrangement joins TRBV5-1 to TRBJ2-4, with 7 bases matching TRBD2. The J segment lost 3 bases and the V segment lost 0 bases, leaving 6 bases of the junction unmatched. Germline CDR1 and CDR2: SGHRS and YFSETQ. There are 16 residues in the CDR3. The CDR3 loop reads CASSLVAGDIKNIQYF. DNA of the CDR3: TGCGCCAGCAGCTTGGTTGCGGGAGACATCAAAAACATTCAGTACTTC.

The chain combines TRBV19 with TRBJ2-7; 8 bases align to TRBD1. This CDR3 region has 15 residues. V shed 4 bases and J 4 bases; nucleotides not matched to a gene: 9. In germline, CDR1 is LNHDA, CDR2 SQIVND (reference sequence). The DNA of the CDR3 is TGTGCCAGTAGTACAGAGGGGACAGGTGGATACGAGCAGTACTTC. Protein product: CASSTEGTGGYEQYF.

The chain links TRBV9 to TRBJ1-2; D unresolved. Germline loops: CDR1 SGDLS, CDR2 YYNGEE. V lost 2 bases to trimming and J lost 5 bases, with 16 bases between them. CDR3 length: 15 amino acids. CDR3 nucleotides: TGTGCCAGCAGCGTGCAGATCGGTTCATATTATGGCTACACCTTC. The encoded protein is CASSVQIGSYYGYTF. The complete variable domain, with remaining parts taken from reference TRBV9 and TRBJ1-2, reads DSGVTQTPKHLITATGQRVTLRCSPRSGDLSVYWYQQSLDQGLQFLIQYYNGEERAKGNILERFSAQQFPDLHSELNLSSLELGDSALYFCASSVQIGSYYGYTFGSGTRLTVV.

This clone was detected only a few times. This chain joins TRBV29-1 and TRBJ2-7; TRBD2 agrees at 7 bases. V lost 2 bases, J lost 3 bases, and 4 bases stayed unmatched. The CDR3 extends over 13 amino acids. CDR1 is SQVTM and CDR2 is ANQGSEA in the germline V gene. CDR3 in amino acids: CSVESGTNYEQYF. In DNA, the CDR3 is TGCAGCGTTGAATCCGGGACTAACTACGAGCAGTACTTC.

The V and J genes are TRBV15 and TRBJ1-1; D uncertain. V dropped 0 bases and J dropped 1 base, with 12 bases sitting between them. The CDR3 runs 16 residues. The V gene's germline CDR1 is LNHNV and CDR2 YYDKDF (reference sequence). The CDR3 protein is CATSRDLWGGNTEAFF. DNA of the CDR3: TGTGCCACCAGCAGAGATCTTTGGGGAGGGAACACTGAAGCTTTCTTT.

The genes are TRBV29-1 and TRBJ1-1, with unresolved D. This CDR3 spans 14 amino acids. V lost 5 bases and J 5 bases, leaving 18 bases between the germline ends. Germline values: CDR1 SQVTM, CDR2 ANQGSEA. CDR3 loop: CSVFNAPEWTEAFF. For the CDR3, the DNA is TGCAGCGTTTTCAACGCCCCGGAGTGGACTGAAGCTTTCTTT.

J is TRBJ2-5 and V is TRBV10-3; possibly TRBD2 for D (5 bases). The CDR3 length is 13 residues. Trimming cost V 6 bases and J 3 bases, with 11 bases left between them. The V gene's germline CDR1 is ENHRY and CDR2 SYGVKD. This chain's CDR3 is CAISVSGEETQYF. In nucleotides, the CDR3 is TGTGCCATCAGCGTCAGCGGAGAAGAGACCCAGTACTTC.